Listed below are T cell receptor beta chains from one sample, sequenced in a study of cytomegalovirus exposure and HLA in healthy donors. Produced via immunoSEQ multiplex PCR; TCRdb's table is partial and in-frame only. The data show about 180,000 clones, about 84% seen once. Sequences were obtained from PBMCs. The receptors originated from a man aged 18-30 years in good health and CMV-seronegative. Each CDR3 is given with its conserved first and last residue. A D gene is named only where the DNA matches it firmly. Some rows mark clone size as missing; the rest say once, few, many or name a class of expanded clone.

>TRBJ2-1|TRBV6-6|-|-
CASTPNRVLGYNEQFF
TGTGCCAGCACCCCTAACCGGGTTTTGGGCTACAATGAGCAGTTCTTC
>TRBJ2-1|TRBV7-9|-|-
CASSLVLQLNEQFF
TGTGCCAGCAGCTTAGTTCTACAGCTCAATGAGCAGTTCTTC
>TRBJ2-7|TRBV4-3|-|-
CASSQGPQSYEQYF
TGCGCCAGCAGCCAAGGTCCTCAGTCCTACGAGCAGTACTTC
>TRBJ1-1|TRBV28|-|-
CASSLTDLVVNTEAFF
TGTGCCAGCAGTTTGACAGATCTTGTCGTGAACACTGAAGCTTTCTTT
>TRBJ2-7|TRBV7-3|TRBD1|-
CASSPSRDRGNEQYF
TGTGCCAGCAGCCCCAGCCGGGACAGGGGCAACGAGCAGTACTTC
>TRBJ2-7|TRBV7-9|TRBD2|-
CASRKVAGGRYEQYF
TGTGCCAGCAGAAAGGTAGCGGGGGGTCGGTACGAGCAGTACTTC
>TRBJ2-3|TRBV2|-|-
CASRRPQETSTDTQYF
TGTGCCAGCAGGAGGCCACAGGAAACTAGCACAGATACGCAGTATTTT
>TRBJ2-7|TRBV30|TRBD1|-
CAWSAGTGSYEQYF
TGTGCCTGGAGTGCCGGGACAGGTTCCTACGAGCAGTACTTC
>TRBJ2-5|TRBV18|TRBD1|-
CASSPGQQETQYF
TGTGCCAGCTCACCGGGACAGCAAGAGACCCAGTACTTC
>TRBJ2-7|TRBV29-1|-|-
CSVGRDTPSEQYF
TGCAGCGTCGGCCGGGACACCCCCTCCGAGCAGTACTTC
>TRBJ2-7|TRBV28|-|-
CASSLVSYEQYF
TGTGCCAGCAGTTTAGTCAGTTACGAGCAGTACTTC
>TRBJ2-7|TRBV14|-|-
CASSLYYEQYF
TGTGCCAGCAGCCTATACTACGAGCAGTACTTC
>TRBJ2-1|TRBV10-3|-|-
CAIGASDEQFF
TGTGCCATCGGGGCATCGGATGAGCAGTTCTTC
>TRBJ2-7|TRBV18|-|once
CASSPRDGGYEQYF
TGTGCCAGCTCACCACGCGACGGGGGATACGAGCAGTACTTC
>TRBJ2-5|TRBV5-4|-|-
CASSRQSAETQYF
TGTGCCAGCAGCCGACAGTCCGCCGAGACCCAGTACTTC
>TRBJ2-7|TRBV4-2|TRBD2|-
CASSQGGTSGSYEQCF
TGTGCCAGCAGCCAAGGGGGGACTAGCGGATCGTACGAGCAGTGCTTC
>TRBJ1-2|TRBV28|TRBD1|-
CASSLHDRGDGYTF
TGTGCCAGCAGTTTACACGACAGGGGGGATGGCTACACCTTC
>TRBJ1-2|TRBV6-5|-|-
CASRGPENNYGYTF
TGTGCCAGCAGGGGCCCCGAGAATAACTATGGCTACACCTTC
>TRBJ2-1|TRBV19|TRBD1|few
CASSIGTGVNNEQFF
TGTGCCAGTAGTATTGGGACAGGGGTCAACAATGAGCAGTTCTTC
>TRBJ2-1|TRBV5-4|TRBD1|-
CASSLGDRVYNEQFF
TGTGCCAGCAGCTTGGGGGACAGGGTGTACAATGAGCAGTTCTTC
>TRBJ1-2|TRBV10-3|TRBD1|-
CATLRDREYHGYTF
TGTGCCACCCTTAGGGACAGGGAGTATCATGGCTACACCTTC
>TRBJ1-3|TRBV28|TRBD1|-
CASSFRQGNSGNTIYF
TGTGCCAGCAGTTTCAGACAGGGGAACTCTGGAAACACCATATATTTT
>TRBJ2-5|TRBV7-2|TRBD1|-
CASSPLTGGRETQYF
TGTGCCAGCAGCCCCCTGACAGGGGGCCGAGAGACCCAGTACTTC
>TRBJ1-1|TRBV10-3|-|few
CAISLGLPTEAFF
TGTGCCATCAGTTTGGGGCTCCCCACTGAAGCTTTCTTT
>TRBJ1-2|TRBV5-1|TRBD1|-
CASSSGQGSWGYTF
TGCGCCAGCAGCTCGGGACAGGGGAGTTGGGGCTACACCTTC
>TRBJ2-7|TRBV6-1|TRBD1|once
CASSLRTGGIYEQYF
TGTGCCAGCAGCCTAAGGACAGGGGGCATCTACGAGCAGTACTTC
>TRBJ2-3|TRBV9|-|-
CASSPAERSSDTQYF
TGTGCCAGCAGCCCCGCGGAGCGGTCGAGCGATACGCAGTATTTT
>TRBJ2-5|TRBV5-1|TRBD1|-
CASSLPGGREETQYF
TGCGCCAGCAGCTTACCAGGGGGAAGGGAAGAGACCCAGTACTTC
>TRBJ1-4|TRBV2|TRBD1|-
CASSGQGAGYNEKLFF
TGTGCCAGCAGCGGACAGGGGGCCGGTTACAACGAAAAACTGTTTTTT
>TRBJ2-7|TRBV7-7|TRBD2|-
CASSLESGGGSYEQYF
TGTGCTAGCAGCTTAGAATCGGGCGGGGGTTCCTACGAGCAGTACTTC
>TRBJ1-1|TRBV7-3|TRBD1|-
CASSFPGQGPNTEAFF
TGTGCCAGCAGTTTCCCGGGACAGGGCCCGAACACTGAAGCTTTCTTT
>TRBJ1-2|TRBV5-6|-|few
CASSLRANYGYTF
TGTGCCAGCAGCTTGAGAGCTAACTATGGCTACACCTTC
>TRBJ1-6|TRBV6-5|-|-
CASSYLLSTARSPLHF
TGTGCCAGCAGTTATCTGCTTTCGACAGCGCGTTCACCCCTCCACTTT
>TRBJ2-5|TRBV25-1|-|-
CASSELGQASQETQYF
TGTGCCAGCAGTGAATTGGGGCAGGCTAGCCAAGAGACCCAGTACTTC
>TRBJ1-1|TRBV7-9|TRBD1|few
CSSSSFTGEGSTEAFF
TGTTCCAGCAGCTCATTCACAGGGGAAGGGAGCACTGAAGCTTTCTTT
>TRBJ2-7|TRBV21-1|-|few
CASSAHSRERLYEQYF
TGTGCCAGCAGCGCACACAGCCGGGAACGACTCTACGAGCAGTACTTC
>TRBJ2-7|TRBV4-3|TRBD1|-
CASSQDRGDEQYF
TGCGCCAGCAGCCAGGACAGGGGAGACGAGCAGTACTTC
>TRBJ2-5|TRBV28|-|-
CASSPPEETQYF
TGTGCCAGCAGTCCCCCCGAAGAGACCCAGTACTTC
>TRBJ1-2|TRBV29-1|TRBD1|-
CSVGAGGGYTF
TGCAGCGTTGGCGCAGGGGGTGGCTACACCTTC
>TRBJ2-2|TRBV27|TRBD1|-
CASSWTGNTGELFF
TGTGCCAGCAGTTGGACAGGGAACACCGGGGAGCTGTTTTTT
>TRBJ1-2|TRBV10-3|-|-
CAISVALGMGLYGYTF
TGTGCCATCAGTGTAGCCTTAGGAATGGGGCTCTATGGCTACACCTTC
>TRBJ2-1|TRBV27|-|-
CASSLYRNNEQFF
TGTGCCAGCAGTTTATACAGGAACAATGAGCAGTTCTTC
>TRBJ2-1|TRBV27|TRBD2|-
CASSQRRLAHNEQFF
TGTGCCAGCAGTCAACGCCGACTAGCCCACAATGAGCAGTTCTTC
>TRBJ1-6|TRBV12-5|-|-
CASGSAGALGGIRLHF
TGTGCTAGTGGTTCTGCCGGGGCCCTCGGGGGGATTCGCCTCCACTTT
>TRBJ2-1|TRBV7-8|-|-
CASSSYSLNEQFF
TGTGCCAGCAGCTCCTACTCTCTAAATGAGCAGTTCTTC
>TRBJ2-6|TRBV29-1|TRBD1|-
CSARDRVNVLTF
TGCAGCGCTAGGGACAGGGTTAATGTCCTGACTTTC
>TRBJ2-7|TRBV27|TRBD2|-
CASSSTSGTAYEQYF
TGTGCCAGCAGTTCGACTAGCGGGACAGCTTACGAGCAGTACTTC
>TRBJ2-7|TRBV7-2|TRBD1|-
CASSSRDRASEQYF
TGTGCCAGCAGCTCGAGGGACAGGGCGTCCGAGCAGTACTTC
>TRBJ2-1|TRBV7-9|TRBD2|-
CSSSSRGGQDNEQFF
TGTTCCAGCAGCTCACGGGGGGGGCAAGACAATGAGCAGTTCTTC
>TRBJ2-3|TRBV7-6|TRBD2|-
CASSLNGGVTDTQYF
TGTGCCAGCAGCTTAAACGGGGGGGTAACAGATACGCAGTATTTT
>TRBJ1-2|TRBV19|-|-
CASKPPDREDYGYTF
TGTGCCAGTAAACCACCAGACCGGGAGGATTATGGCTACACCTTC
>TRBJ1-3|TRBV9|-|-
CASSVGGTNSGNTIYF
TGTGCCAGCAGCGTAGGGGGGACAAACTCTGGAAACACCATATATTTT
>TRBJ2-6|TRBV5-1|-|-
CASQSGANVLTF
TGCGCCAGCCAATCTGGGGCCAACGTCCTGACTTTC
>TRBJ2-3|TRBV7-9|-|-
CASSSGVADTQYF
TGTGCCAGCAGCTCGGGAGTGGCAGATACGCAGTATTTT
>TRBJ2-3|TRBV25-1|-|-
CASSFGTGTRDTQYF
TGTGCCAGCAGTTTTGGCACGGGGACTCGGGATACGCAGTATTTT